A single TCR beta chain is shown here with its context. Antigen: not known. Data came from immunoSEQ multiplex PCR; TCRdb stores just in-frame clones and leaves some out. The sample consists of roughly 1.4 million clones, just under 99% of them appearing once. The sample is drawn from a study of shared clonotypes between healthy human individuals. Study findings and constraints: Shared clonotypes across all four donors exceeded non-shared ones in generation probability.

The junction had 14 bases not matched to a gene; V was cut back by 4 bases and J by 8 bases. This CDR3 comprises 18 residues. Looked up from germline, CDR1 is SGHVS and CDR2 is FQNEAQ. The sequencing sample was made of naive CD4+ T cells sorted from blood. Subset indicated: CD45RA+ positively selected. The V gene is TRBV7-8, the J gene TRBJ2-7; 16 positions agree with TRBD2. This receptor was obtained from a man aged 25-40 years in good health. CDR3 DNA: TGTGCCAGCAGCTCGAGGGAGGGACTAGCGGGAGGGCCGAAACAGCAGTACTTC. Protein product: CASSSREGLAGGPKQQYF. Drawing the rest from reference TRBV7-8 and TRBJ2-7, the complete variable domain is GAGVSQSPRYKVAKRGQDVALRCDPISGHVSLFWYQQALGQGPEFLTYFQNEAQLDKSGLPSDRFFAERPEGSVSTLKIQRTQQEDSAVYLCASSSREGLAGGPKQQYFGPGTRLTVT.